The T cell receptor beta chain under discussion was sequenced for a study of blood T cell repertoires in COVID-19. The overall study: Donors in the United States, Italy and Spain gave samples during acute or convalescent COVID-19. Sources were T cells, B-cell-depleted T cells, or PBMCs; the material itself was cDNA or gDNA.

The data were produced by immunoSEQ multiplex PCR, yet TCRdb's version contains in-frame clones alone and is incomplete. The repertoire has roughly 250,000 clones, approximately 90% of them found once; the top ten carry about 6%. This clone occurred many times. From germline, CDR1 is SGHNT and CDR2 YYREEE (reference sequence). CDR3 length equals 17 residues. Trimming removed 0 bases from V and 5 bases from J, with 18 bases in between. Individuals drawn from around 24 US areas were about 18 to 100 years old. Participant-reported clinical history was the basis for cohort assignment. This clonotype was obtained from a woman aged 30 to 39 with acute COVID-19. Input material: PBMCs or T cells enriched from blood (not recorded which). This chain links TRBV5-4 with TRBJ2-1; a possible D gene is TRBD2 (6 bases). In DNA form, the CDR3 reads TGTGCCAGCAGCTTGGCTCCCCGGGGATGGGGGGACAATGAGCAGTTCTTC. It yields the protein CASSLAPRGWGDNEQFF.